The present entry profiles one TCR beta chain with its context. Its specificity is not known. The sample originates from a study of cytomegalovirus exposure and HLA in healthy donors. General study points: The tendency of first-cohort TCR clusters to co-occur in the 120 or so validation repertoires was the finding of a later analysis.

Profiled with immunoSEQ multiplex PCR; TCRdb holds only in-frame clones, not every one. The data show about 330,000 clones, roughly 87% seen once. The CDR3 is 14 amino acids. The V end was cut by 4 bases, the J end by 5 bases, with 17 bases between. Germline CDR1 reads GTSNPN; CDR2 reads SVGIG (reference sequence). The sequencing sample was made of PBMCs. This sequence was found in a woman aged 25 to 39 in good health and CMV-seropositive. This chain links TRBV30 with TRBJ1-2; the D gene is possibly TRBD1 (6 bases). Written as DNA, the CDR3 is TGTGCCTGGAAGCGATCCGGACAGATATATGGCTACACCTTC. This sequence encodes CAWKRSGQIYGYTF. Drawing the rest from reference TRBV30 and TRBJ1-2, the complete variable domain is SQTIHQWPATLVQPVGSPLSLECTVEGTSNPNLYWYRQAAGRGLQLLFYSVGIGQISSEVPQNLSASRPQDRQFILSSKKLLLSDSGFYLCAWKRSGQIYGYTFGSGTRLTVV.